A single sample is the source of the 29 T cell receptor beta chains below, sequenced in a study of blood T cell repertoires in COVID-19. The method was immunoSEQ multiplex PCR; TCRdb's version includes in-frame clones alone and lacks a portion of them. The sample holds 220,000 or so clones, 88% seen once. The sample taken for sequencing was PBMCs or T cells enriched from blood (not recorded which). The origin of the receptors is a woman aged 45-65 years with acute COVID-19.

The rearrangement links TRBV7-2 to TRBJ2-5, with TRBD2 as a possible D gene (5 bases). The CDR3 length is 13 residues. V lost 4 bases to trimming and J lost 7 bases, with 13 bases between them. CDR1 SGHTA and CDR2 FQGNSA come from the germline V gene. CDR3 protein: CASSSHEAGTQYF. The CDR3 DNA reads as TGTGCCAGCAGCTCTCATGAGGCGGGGACCCAGTACTTC.

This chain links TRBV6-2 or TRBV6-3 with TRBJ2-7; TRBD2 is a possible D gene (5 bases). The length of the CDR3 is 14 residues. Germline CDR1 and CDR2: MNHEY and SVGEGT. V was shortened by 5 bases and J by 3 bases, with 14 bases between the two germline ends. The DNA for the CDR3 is TGTGCCAGCAGTGTACCGGGGAACTTCTACGAGCAGTACTTC. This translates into CASSVPGNFYEQYF.

The CDR3 loop reads CASSPRGGSSDNEQFF. The CDR3 DNA reads as TGTGCCAGTAGTCCACGGGGCGGGAGCTCTGACAATGAGCAGTTCTTC. V is TRBV19 and J is TRBJ2-1, with TRBD2 identical over 7 bases. CDR1 and CDR2 from the germline V gene are LNHDA and SQIVND (reference sequence). J was trimmed by 5 bases and V by 5 bases; bases with no gene match: 12. This CDR3 spans 16 amino acids.

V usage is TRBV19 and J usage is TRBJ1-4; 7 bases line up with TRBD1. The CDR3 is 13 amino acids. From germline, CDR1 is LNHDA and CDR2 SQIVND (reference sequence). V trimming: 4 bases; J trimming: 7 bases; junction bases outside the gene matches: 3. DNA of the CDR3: TGTGCCAGTAGTAAAGACAGGGTTGAAAAACTGTTTTTT. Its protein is CASSKDRVEKLFF. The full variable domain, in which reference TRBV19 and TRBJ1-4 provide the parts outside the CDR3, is DGGITQSPKYLFRKEGQNVTLSCEQNLNHDAMYWYRQDPGQGLRLIYYSQIVNDFQKGDIAEGYSVSREKKESFPLTVTSAQKNPTAFYLCASSKDRVEKLFFGSGTQLSVL.

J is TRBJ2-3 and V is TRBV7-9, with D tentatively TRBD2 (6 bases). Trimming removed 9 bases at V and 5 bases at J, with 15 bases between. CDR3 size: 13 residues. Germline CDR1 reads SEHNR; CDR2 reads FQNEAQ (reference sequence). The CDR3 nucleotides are TGTGCCAGTTCTTGGAGGGCCGGAGATACGCAGTATTTT. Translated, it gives CASSWRAGDTQYF.

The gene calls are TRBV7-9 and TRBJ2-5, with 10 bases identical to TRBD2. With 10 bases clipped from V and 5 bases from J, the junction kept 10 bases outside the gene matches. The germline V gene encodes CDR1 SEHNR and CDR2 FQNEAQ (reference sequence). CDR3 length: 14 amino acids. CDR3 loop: CATRGAGGGETQYF. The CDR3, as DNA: TGTGCCACCCGGGGAGCGGGAGGGGGTGAGACCCAGTACTTC.

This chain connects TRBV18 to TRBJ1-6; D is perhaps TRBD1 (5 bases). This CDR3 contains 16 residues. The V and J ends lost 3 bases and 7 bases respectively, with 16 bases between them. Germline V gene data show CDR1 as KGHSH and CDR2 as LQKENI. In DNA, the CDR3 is TGTGCCAGCTCACCCCCACGAGAAGGGGCAAATTCACCCCTCCACTTT. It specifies CASSPPREGANSPLHF.

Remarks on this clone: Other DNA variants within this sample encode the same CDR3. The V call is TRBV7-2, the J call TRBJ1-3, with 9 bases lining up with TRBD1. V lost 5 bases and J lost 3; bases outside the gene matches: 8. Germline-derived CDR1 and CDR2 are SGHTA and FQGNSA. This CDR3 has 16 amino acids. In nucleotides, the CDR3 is TGTGCCAGCAGCGCAAGACAGGGGGTTGTTGGAAACACCATATATTTT. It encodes CASSARQGVVGNTIYF.

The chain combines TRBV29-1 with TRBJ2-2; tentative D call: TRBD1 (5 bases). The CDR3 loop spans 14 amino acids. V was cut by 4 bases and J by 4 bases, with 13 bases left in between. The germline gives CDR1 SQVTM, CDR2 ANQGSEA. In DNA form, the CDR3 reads TGCAGCGTTGTGATCCAGGGAACCACCGGGGAGCTGTTTTTT. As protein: CSVVIQGTTGELFF.

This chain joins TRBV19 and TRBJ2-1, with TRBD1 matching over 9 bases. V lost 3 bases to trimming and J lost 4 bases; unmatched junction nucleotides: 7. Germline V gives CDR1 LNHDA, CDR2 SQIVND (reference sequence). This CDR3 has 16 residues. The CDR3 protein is CASSMGSGTGYNEQFF. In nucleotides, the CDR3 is TGTGCCAGTAGTATGGGGAGTGGGACAGGGTACAATGAGCAGTTCTTC.

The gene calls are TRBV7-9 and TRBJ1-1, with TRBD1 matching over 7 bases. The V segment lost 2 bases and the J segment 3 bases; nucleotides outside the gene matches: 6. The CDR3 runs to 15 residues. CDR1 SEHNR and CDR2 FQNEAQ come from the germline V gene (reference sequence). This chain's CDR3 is CASSLRDSSHTEAFF. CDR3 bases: TGTGCCAGCAGCTTAAGGGACAGCAGCCACACTGAAGCTTTCTTT.

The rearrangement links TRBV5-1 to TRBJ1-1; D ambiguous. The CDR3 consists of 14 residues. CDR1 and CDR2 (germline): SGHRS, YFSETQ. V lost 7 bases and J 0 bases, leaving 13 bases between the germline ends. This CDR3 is CASPLSPLNTEAFF. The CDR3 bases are TGCGCCAGCCCCCTATCTCCCTTGAACACTGAAGCTTTCTTT.

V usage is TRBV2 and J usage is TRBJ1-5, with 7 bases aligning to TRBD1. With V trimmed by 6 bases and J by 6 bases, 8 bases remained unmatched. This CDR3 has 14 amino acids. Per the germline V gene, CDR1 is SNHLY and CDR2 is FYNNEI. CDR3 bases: TGTGCCAGCAGGGGGACAGCGGGGGCTCAGCCCCAGCATTTT. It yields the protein CASRGTAGAQPQHF.

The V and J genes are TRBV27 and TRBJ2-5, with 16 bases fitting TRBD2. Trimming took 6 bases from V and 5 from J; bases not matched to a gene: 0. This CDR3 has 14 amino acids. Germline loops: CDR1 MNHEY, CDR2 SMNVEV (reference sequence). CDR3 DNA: TGTGCCAGCAGGGGACTAGCGGGAGGGGAGACCCAGTACTTC. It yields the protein CASRGLAGGETQYF.

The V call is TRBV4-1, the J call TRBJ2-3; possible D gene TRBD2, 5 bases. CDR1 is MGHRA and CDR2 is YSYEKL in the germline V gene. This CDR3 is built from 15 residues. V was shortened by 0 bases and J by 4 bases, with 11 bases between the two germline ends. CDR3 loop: CASSQESSNPDTQYF. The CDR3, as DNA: TGCGCCAGCAGCCAAGAGTCTAGCAATCCAGATACGCAGTATTTT.

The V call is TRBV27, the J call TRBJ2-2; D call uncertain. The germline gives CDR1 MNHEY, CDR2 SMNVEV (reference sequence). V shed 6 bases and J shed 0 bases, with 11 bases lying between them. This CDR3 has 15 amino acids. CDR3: CASRGPRTNTGELFF. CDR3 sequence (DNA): TGTGCCAGCAGGGGCCCCAGAACGAACACCGGGGAGCTGTTTTTT.

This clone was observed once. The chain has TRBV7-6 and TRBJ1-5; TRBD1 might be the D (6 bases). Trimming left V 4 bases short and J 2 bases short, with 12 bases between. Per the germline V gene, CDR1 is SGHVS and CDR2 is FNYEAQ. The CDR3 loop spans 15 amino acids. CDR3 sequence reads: CASSSNPGGNQPQHF. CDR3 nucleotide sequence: TGTGCCAGCAGCTCCAATCCAGGGGGCAATCAGCCCCAGCATTTT. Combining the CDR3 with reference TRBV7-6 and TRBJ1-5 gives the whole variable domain GAGVSQSPRYKVTKRGQDVALRCDPISGHVSLYWYRQALGQGPEFLTYFNYEAQQDKSGLPNDRFSAERPEGSISTLTIQRTEQRDSAMYRCASSSNPGGNQPQHFGDGTRLSIL.

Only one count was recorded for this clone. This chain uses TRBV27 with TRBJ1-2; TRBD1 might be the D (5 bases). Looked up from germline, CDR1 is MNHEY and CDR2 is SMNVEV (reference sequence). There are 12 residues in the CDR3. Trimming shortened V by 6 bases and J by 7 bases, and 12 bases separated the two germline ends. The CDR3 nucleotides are TGTGCCAGCAGCCCTGGGGGGTTTGGCTACACCTTC. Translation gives CASSPGGFGYTF.

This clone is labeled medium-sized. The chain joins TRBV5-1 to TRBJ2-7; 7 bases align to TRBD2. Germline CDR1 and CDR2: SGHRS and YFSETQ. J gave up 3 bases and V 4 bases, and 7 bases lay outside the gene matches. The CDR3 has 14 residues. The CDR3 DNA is TGCGCCAGCAGCATCCCAGCGGGAAGCTACGAGCAGTACTTC. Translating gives CASSIPAGSYEQYF.

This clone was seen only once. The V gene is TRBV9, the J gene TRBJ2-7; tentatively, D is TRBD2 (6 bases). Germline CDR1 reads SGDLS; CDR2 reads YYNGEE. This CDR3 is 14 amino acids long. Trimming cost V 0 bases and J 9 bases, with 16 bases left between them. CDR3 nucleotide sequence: TGTGCCAGCAGCGTAGGATCAGATGGGACTGGGCAGTACTTC. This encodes CASSVGSDGTGQYF.

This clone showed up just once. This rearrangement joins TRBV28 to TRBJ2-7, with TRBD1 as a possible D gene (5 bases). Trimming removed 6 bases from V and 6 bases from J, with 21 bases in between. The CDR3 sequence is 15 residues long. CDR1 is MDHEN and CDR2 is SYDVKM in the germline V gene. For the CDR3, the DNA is TGTGCCAGCAGCCCGATACAGGACCGGCTGCTCGAGCAGTACTTC. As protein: CASSPIQDRLLEQYF. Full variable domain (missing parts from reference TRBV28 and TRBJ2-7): DVKVTQSSRYLVKRTGEKVFLECVQDMDHENMFWYRQDPGLGLRLIYFSYDVKMKEKGDIPEGYSVSREKKERFSLILESASTNQTSMYLCASSPIQDRLLEQYFGPGTRLTVT.

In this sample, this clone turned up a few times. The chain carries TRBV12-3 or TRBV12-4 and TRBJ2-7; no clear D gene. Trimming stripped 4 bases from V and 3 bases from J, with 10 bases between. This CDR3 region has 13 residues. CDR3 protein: CASSSGLYYEQYF. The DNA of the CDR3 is TGTGCCAGCAGTTCCGGGTTATACTACGAGCAGTACTTC.

Here the CDR3 DNA reads TGCGCCAGCAGCTTGGGCGGACTGCGTGAGCAGTTCTTC. The encoded protein is CASSLGGLREQFF. J is TRBJ2-1 and V is TRBV5-1; weak D call: TRBD2 (5 bases). The V end lost 0 bases, the J end lost 9 bases, and 10 bases lay between the germline ends. CDR3 size: 13 residues. From germline, CDR1 is SGHRS and CDR2 YFSETQ.

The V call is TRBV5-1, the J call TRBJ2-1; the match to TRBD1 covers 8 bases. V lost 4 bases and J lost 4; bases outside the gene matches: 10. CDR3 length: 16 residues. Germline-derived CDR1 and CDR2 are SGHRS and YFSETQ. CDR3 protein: CASSPMTGVGYNEQFF. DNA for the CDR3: TGCGCCAGCAGCCCTATGACAGGGGTTGGGTACAATGAGCAGTTCTTC.

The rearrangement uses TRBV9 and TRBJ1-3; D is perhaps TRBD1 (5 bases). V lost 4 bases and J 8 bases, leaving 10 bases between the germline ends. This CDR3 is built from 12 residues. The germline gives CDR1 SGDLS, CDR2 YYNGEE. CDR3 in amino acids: CASSPWGDTIYF. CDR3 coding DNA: TGTGCCAGCAGCCCGTGGGGCGACACCATATATTTT.

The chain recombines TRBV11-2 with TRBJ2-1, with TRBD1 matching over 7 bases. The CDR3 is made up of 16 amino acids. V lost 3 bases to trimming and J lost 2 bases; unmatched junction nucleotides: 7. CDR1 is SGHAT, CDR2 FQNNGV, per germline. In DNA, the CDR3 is TGTGCCAGCAGCTTCACACAGGGGTATGCCTACAATGAGCAGTTCTTC. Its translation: CASSFTQGYAYNEQFF.

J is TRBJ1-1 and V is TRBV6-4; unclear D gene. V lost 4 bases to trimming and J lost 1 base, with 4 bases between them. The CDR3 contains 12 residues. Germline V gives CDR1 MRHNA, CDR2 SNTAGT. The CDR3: CASSAENTEAFF. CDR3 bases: TGTGCCAGCAGTGCAGAGAACACTGAAGCTTTCTTT.

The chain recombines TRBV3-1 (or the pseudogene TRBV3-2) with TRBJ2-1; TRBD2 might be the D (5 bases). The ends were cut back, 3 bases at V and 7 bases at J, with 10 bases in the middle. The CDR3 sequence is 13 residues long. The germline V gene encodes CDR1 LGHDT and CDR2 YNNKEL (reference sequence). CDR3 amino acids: CASSQTIQNEQFF. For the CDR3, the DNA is TGTGCCAGCAGCCAGACTATCCAAAATGAGCAGTTCTTC.

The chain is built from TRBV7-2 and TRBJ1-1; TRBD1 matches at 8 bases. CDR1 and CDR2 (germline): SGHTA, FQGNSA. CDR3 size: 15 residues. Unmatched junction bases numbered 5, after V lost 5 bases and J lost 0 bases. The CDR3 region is CASSPETGVNTEAFF. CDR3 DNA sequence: TGTGCCAGCAGCCCTGAGACAGGGGTGAACACTGAAGCTTTCTTT.